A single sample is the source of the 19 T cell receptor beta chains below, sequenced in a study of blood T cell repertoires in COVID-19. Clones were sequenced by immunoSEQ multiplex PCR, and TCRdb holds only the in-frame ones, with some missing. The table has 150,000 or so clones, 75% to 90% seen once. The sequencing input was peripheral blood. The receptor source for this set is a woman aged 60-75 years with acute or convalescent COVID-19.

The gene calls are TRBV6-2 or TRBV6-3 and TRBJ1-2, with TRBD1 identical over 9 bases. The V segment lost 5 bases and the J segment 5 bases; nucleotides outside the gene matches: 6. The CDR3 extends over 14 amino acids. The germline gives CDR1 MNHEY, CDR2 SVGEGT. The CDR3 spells CASSTDRGLYGYTF. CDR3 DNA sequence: TGTGCCAGCAGTACGGACAGGGGCTTATATGGCTACACCTTC.

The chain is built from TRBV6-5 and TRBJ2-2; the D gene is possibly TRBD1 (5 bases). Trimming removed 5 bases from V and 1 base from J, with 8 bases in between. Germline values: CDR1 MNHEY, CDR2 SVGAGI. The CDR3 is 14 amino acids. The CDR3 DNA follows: TGTGCCAGCAGTCGGCAGGGGAACACCGGGGAGCTGTTTTTT. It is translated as CASSRQGNTGELFF.

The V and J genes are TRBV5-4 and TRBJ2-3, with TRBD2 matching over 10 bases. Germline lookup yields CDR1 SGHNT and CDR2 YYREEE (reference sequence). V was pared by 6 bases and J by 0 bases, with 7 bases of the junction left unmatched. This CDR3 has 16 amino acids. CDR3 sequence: CASTISAGGSTDTQYF. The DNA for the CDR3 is TGTGCCAGCACAATATCAGCGGGGGGGAGCACAGATACGCAGTATTTT. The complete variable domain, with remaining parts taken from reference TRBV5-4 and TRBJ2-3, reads ETGVTQSPTHLIKTRGQQVTLRCSSQSGHNTVSWYQQALGQGPQFIFQYYREEENGRGNFPPRFSGLQFPNYSSELNVNALELDDSALYLCASTISAGGSTDTQYFGPGTRLTVL.

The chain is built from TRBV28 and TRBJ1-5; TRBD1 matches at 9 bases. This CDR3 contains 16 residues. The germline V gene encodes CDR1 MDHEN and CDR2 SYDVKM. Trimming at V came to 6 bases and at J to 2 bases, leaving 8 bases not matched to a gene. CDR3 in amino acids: CASSLQGAGGNQPQHF. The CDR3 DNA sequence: TGTGCCAGCAGCTTACAGGGGGCTGGAGGCAATCAGCCCCAGCATTTT.

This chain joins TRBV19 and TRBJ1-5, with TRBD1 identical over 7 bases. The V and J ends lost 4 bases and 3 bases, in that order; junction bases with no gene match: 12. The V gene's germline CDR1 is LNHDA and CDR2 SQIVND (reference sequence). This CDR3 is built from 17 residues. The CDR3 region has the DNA TGTGCCAGTAGTACCTCCGGGACAGAGGTCTACAATCAGCCCCAGCATTTT. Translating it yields CASSTSGTEVYNQPQHF. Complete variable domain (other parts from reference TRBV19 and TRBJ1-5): DGGITQSPKYLFRKEGQNVTLSCEQNLNHDAMYWYRQDPGQGLRLIYYSQIVNDFQKGDIAEGYSVSREKKESFPLTVTSAQKNPTAFYLCASSTSGTEVYNQPQHFGDGTRLSIL.

CDR3 nucleotide sequence: TGTGCCAGCAGCCAAGATGTGCTAATATATTTT. Translating it yields CASSQDVLIYF. The rearrangement uses TRBV3-1 (or the pseudogene TRBV3-2) and TRBJ1-3; D is undetermined. Germline CDR1 reads LGHDT; CDR2 reads YNNKEL (reference sequence). The CDR3 is 11 amino acids. V was trimmed by 0 bases and J by 13 bases, leaving 7 bases between them.

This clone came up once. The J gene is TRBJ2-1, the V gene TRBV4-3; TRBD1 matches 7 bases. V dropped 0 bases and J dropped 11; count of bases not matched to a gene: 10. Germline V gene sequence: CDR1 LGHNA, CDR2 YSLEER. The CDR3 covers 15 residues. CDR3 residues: CASSQDRGQPAQQFF. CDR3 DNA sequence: TGCGCCAGCAGCCAAGATAGGGGACAGCCAGCACAGCAGTTCTTC.

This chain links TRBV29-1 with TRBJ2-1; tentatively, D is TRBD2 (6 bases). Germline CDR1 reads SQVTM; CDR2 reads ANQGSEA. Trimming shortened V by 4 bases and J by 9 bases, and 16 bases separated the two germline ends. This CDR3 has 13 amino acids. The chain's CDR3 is CSVGGTSSREQFF. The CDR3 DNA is TGCAGCGTTGGGGGAACTAGCTCCCGTGAGCAGTTCTTC.

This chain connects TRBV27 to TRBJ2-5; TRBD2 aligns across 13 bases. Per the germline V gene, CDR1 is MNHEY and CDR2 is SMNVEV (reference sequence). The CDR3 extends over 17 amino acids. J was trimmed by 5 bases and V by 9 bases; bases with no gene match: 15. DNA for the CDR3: TGTGCCAGGATGGGACTAGCGGGGAGATCTTGGTGGGAGACCCAGTACTTC. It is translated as CARMGLAGRSWWETQYF.

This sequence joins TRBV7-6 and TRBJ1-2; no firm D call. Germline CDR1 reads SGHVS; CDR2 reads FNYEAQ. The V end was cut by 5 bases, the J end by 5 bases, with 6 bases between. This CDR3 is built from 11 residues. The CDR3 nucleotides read TGTGCCAGCAGCCGGGGTTATGGCTACACCTTC. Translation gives CASSRGYGYTF.

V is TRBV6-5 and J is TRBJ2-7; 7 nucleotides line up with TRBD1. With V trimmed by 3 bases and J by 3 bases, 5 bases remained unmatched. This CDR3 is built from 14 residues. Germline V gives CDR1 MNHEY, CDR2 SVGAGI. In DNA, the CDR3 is TGTGCCAGCAGTTATCTGACAGGGAACTACGAGCAGTACTTC. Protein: CASSYLTGNYEQYF.

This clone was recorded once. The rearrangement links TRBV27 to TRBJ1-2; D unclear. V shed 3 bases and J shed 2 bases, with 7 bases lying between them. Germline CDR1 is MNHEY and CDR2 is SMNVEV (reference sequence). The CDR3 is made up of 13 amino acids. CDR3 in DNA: TGTGCCAGCAGTTTGACGGGAAACTATGGCTACACCTTC. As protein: CASSLTGNYGYTF.

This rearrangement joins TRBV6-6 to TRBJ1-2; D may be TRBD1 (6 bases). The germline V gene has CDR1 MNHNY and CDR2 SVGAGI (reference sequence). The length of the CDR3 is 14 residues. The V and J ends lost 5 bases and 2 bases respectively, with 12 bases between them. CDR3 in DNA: TGTGCCAGCAGTCTTATGACAGGAAACTATGGCTACACCTTC. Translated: CASSLMTGNYGYTF.

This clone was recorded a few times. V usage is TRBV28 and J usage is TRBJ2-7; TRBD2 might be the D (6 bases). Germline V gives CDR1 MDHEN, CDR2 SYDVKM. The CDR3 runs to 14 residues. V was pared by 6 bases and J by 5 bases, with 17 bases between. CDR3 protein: CASRASGPSHEQYF. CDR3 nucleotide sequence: TGTGCCAGCAGGGCCAGCGGGCCGAGCCACGAGCAGTACTTC. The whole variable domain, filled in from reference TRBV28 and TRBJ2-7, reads DVKVTQSSRYLVKRTGEKVFLECVQDMDHENMFWYRQDPGLGLRLIYFSYDVKMKEKGDIPEGYSVSREKKERFSLILESASTNQTSMYLCASRASGPSHEQYFGPGTRLTVT.

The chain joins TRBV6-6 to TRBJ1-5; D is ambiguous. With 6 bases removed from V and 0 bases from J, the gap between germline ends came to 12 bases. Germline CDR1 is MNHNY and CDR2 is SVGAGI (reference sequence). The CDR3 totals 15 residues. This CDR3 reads CASRAGVYSNQPQHF. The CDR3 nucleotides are TGTGCCAGCAGGGCAGGCGTGTATAGCAATCAGCCCCAGCATTTT.

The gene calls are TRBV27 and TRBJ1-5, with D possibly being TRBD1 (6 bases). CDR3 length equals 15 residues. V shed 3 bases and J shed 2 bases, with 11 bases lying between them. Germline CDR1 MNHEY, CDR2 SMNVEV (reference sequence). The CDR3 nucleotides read TGTGCCAGCAGTTTCCGGGGGGCGGGCAATCAGCCCCAGCATTTT. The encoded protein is CASSFRGAGNQPQHF.

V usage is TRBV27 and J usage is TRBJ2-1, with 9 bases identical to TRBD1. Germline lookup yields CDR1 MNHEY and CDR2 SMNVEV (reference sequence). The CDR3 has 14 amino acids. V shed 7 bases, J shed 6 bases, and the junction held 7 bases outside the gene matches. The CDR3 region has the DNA TGTGCCAGCACTTTCGGGGACAGGGTCAATGAGCAGTTCTTC. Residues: CASTFGDRVNEQFF.

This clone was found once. Written as DNA, the CDR3 is TGTGCCAGCAGCTTGCCCGCTCGTCCGCCAGGCGCCCACGCAGGGGGCTACACCTTC. Protein: CASSLPARPPGAHAGGYTF. The chain links TRBV5-6 to TRBJ1-2, with D possibly TRBD1 on 5 matching bases. Germline lookup yields CDR1 SGHDT and CDR2 YYEEEE. Trimming left V 1 base short and J 8 bases short, with 30 bases between. This CDR3 comprises 19 residues.

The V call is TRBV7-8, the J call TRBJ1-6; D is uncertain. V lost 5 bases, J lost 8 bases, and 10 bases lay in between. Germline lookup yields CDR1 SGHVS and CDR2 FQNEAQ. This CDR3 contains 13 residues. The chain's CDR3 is CASSRGRDSPLHF. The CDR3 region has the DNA TGTGCCAGCAGCCGAGGGCGGGATTCACCCCTCCACTTT. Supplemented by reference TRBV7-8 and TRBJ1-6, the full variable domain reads GAGVSQSPRYKVAKRGQDVALRCDPISGHVSLFWYQQALGQGPEFLTYFQNEAQLDKSGLPSDRFFAERPEGSVSTLKIQRTQQEDSAVYLCASSRGRDSPLHFGNGTRLTVT.